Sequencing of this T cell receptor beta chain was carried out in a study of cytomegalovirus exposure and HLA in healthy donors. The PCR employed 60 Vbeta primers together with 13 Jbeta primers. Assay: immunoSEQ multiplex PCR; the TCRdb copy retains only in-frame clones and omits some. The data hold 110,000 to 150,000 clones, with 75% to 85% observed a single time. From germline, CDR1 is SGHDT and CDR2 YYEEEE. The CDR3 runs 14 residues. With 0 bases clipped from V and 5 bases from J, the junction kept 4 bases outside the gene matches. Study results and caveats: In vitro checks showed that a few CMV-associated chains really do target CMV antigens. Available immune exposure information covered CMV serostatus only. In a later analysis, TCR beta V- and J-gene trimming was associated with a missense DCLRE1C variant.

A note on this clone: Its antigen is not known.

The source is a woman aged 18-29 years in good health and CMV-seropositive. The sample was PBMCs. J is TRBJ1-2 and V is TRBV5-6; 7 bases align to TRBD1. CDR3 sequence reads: CASSLEAGGYGYTF. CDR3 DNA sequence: TGTGCCAGCAGCTTGGAGGCAGGGGGGTATGGCTACACCTTC.